The rows below give T cell receptor beta chains drawn from one sample of a study of blood T cell repertoires in COVID-19. Using immunoSEQ multiplex PCR, the repertoire was profiled, and TCRdb retains in-frame clones only, with some absent. The sample records approximately 210,000 clones, roughly nine tenths being singletons. The sequenced material came from PBMCs or T cells enriched from blood (not recorded which). The receptors were gathered from a woman aged 18-35 years who had recovered from COVID-19. Each CDR3 is given with its conserved first and last residue. Each record gives: V gene, J gene, CDR3 protein.

TRBV28	TRBJ1-1	CASTGQNTEAFF
TRBV6-5	TRBJ2-7	CASRRPTKSSYEQYF
TRBV7-2	TRBJ2-2	CASSSGLTNMGTGELFF
TRBV10-3	TRBJ1-1	CATGVRIGDTEAFF
TRBV4-2	TRBJ1-1	CASSQVGGGEAFF
TRBV28	TRBJ1-5	CASSTGTALWQPQHF
TRBV12-5	TRBJ1-1	CASTPRGYSLNTEAFF
TRBV5-1	TRBJ2-7	CASSLAGVTYEQYF
TRBV19	TRBJ1-2	CASSPIESGQGHGYTF
TRBV6-1	TRBJ1-5	CASSEGAGDQPQHF
TRBV27	TRBJ2-1	CASSPGTLAYNEQFF
TRBV28	TRBJ1-2	CASSLIGGYTF
TRBV27	TRBJ2-6	CASSLTWANVLTF
TRBV30	TRBJ2-7	CAWRALGASYEQYF
TRBV6-6	TRBJ2-3	CASSYSGQSGTDTQYF
TRBV5-1	TRBJ2-4	CASRPDPAGDIQYF
TRBV10-2	TRBJ1-1	CASSEPYSGTGGTEAFF
TRBV28	TRBJ2-1	CASSSLVIAGGLFYNEQFF
TRBV19	TRBJ2-3	CASSNDRTADTQYF
TRBV5-4	TRBJ2-5	CASSLMEGFETQYF
TRBV28	TRBJ2-7	CASRDRVAYEQYF
TRBV7-8	TRBJ2-7	CASSFRRQGAYEQYF
TRBV3-1/TRBV3-2	TRBJ1-2	CASSHEQGRVDGYTF
TRBV7-9	TRBJ1-1	CASRTQGNTEAFF
TRBV5-8	TRBJ1-1	CASSFFPGGAFF
TRBV4-1	TRBJ2-7	CASSQGTGGGYEQYF
TRBV28	TRBJ1-5	CASSDRDRYHYSNQPQHF
TRBV7-6	TRBJ2-6	CASSLGWGPGANVLTF
TRBV19	TRBJ1-4	CASSPNLGTGSTNEKLFF
TRBV9	TRBJ1-1	CASSVAPGTEAFF
TRBV28	TRBJ2-3	CASSFRRTRTDTQYF
TRBV24-1	TRBJ1-4	CATSAHLRGWGEKLFF
TRBV28	TRBJ1-4	CASSLWGITTNEKLFF
TRBV5-6	TRBJ1-1	CASTKTEGRSFF
TRBV28	TRBJ1-6	CASKSGSYNSPLHF
TRBV3-1/TRBV3-2	TRBJ2-3	CASSYRQGTDTQYF